Each of the 21 T cell receptor beta chains below was sequenced from the same sample in a study of blood T cell repertoires in COVID-19. Profiling relied on immunoSEQ multiplex PCR, and the TCRdb table lists in-frame clones only, not all of them. The sample has around 150,000 clones, over 85% seen once. Sample: peripheral blood. These receptors were collected from a man aged 55 to 69 with active or convalescent COVID-19.

The chain combines TRBV11-2 with TRBJ2-7, with a possible D match to TRBD2 (5 bases). The germline V and J ends were trimmed by 1 base and 1 base, with 14 bases remaining between them. The CDR3 extends over 16 amino acids. Germline-derived CDR1 and CDR2 are SGHAT and FQNNGV. Written as DNA, the CDR3 is TGTGCCAGCAGCTTAGTTTTGTCATCGGGGTCCTACGAGCAGTACTTC. It yields the protein CASSLVLSSGSYEQYF. The whole variable domain, remainder taken from reference TRBV11-2 and TRBJ2-7, is EAGVAQSPRYKIIEKRQSVAFWCNPISGHATLYWYQQILGQGPKLLIQFQNNGVVDDSQLPKDRFSAERLKGVDSTLKIQPAKLEDSAVYLCASSLVLSSGSYEQYFGPGTRLTVT.

The rearrangement joins TRBV7-9 to TRBJ1-1; D gene unclear. Trimming cost V 3 bases and J 7 bases, with 12 bases left between them. Per germline, CDR1 SEHNR and CDR2 FQNEAQ (reference sequence). The CDR3 consists of 13 residues. The CDR3 loop is CASSLVSTYEAFF. The CDR3 DNA sequence: TGTGCCAGCAGCTTGGTGTCGACATATGAAGCTTTCTTT.

V is TRBV27 and J is TRBJ1-1; 8 nucleotides align to TRBD1. V lost 2 bases, J lost 1 base, and 12 bases stayed unmatched. Germline CDR1 MNHEY, CDR2 SMNVEV (reference sequence). CDR3 length: 18 amino acids. The CDR3 spells CASSLPFQGARGNTEAFF. CDR3 nucleotide sequence: TGTGCCAGCAGTTTACCCTTTCAGGGGGCGCGGGGGAACACTGAAGCTTTCTTT.

This clone was detected only once. The chain carries TRBV12-3 or TRBV12-4 and TRBJ1-2; 9 positions agree with TRBD1. The CDR3 is 13 amino acids. Trimming cost V 5 bases and J 4 bases; bases outside gene matches: 2. CDR3 nucleotides: TGTGCCAGCAGTCAGGACAGGGGCTATGGCTACACCTTC. Translating gives CASSQDRGYGYTF.

The rearrangement links TRBV7-9 to TRBJ2-1; D may be TRBD2 (6 bases). The length of the CDR3 is 15 residues. V lost 7 bases and J 8 bases, leaving 21 bases between the germline ends. The germline V gene has CDR1 SEHNR and CDR2 FQNEAQ (reference sequence). Here the CDR3 DNA reads TGTGCCAGCACCACCCCCCTCCTGTCGGGGGATGAGCAGTTCTTC. This translates into CASTTPLLSGDEQFF.

The J gene is TRBJ1-2, the V gene TRBV14; 8 nucleotides line up with TRBD1. CDR3 size: 15 residues. V lost 4 bases to trimming and J lost 3 bases; unmatched junction nucleotides: 7. The germline V gene has CDR1 SGHDN and CDR2 FVKESK. CDR3 DNA: TGTGCCAGCAGCCGCCCCGCAGGGGGCGACTATGGCTACACCTTC. Protein: CASSRPAGGDYGYTF.

The chain couples TRBV28 to TRBJ1-2, with D unclear. The V and J ends lost 6 bases and 8 bases respectively, with 16 bases between them. CDR1 is MDHEN and CDR2 is SYDVKM in the germline V gene. The CDR3 spans 13 residues. The CDR3: CASSLNPTGGYTF. CDR3 DNA: TGTGCCAGCAGCCTTAACCCCACGGGGGGCTACACCTTC.

The chain employs TRBV5-1 and TRBJ2-5; D is perhaps TRBD1 (5 bases). Trimming took off 2 bases at V and 2 bases at J, with 13 bases between the two ends. The CDR3 has 15 residues. Germline CDR1 is SGHRS and CDR2 is YFSETQ. The CDR3 DNA reads TGCGCCAGCAGCTTTGGTGACAGACCTCAAGAGACCCAGTACTTC. Its protein is CASSFGDRPQETQYF.

J is TRBJ2-7 and V is TRBV10-2; 11 bases match TRBD2. This CDR3 is built from 17 residues. The trim removed 2 bases at V and 6 bases at J, leaving 12 bases unmatched. CDR1 is WSHSY and CDR2 is SAAADI in the germline V gene. CDR3: CASSEPPTHGTSGEQYF. In nucleotides, the CDR3 is TGCGCCAGCAGTGAGCCCCCCACGCACGGGACTAGCGGCGAGCAGTACTTC.

Written as DNA, the CDR3 is TGTGCCAGTAGTGTGACGGGAATGTGGGGACTAGCGGGAGGATTTGAGCAGTTCTTC. It specifies CASSVTGMWGLAGGFEQFF. The chain has TRBV19 and TRBJ2-1; 15 nucleotides match TRBD2. J was trimmed by 9 bases and V by 5 bases; bases with no gene match: 17. CDR3 length equals 19 residues. CDR1 LNHDA and CDR2 SQIVND come from the germline V gene (reference sequence).

J is TRBJ2-1 and V is TRBV19; 7 nucleotides line up with TRBD2. The CDR3 totals 19 residues. Germline V gene data show CDR1 as LNHDA and CDR2 as SQIVND (reference sequence). V lost 3 bases to trimming and J lost 0 bases; unmatched junction nucleotides: 14. The CDR3 DNA follows: TGTGCCAGTAGTATTCGACCTAGCGGCACTATGGGCTCCTACAATGAGCAGTTCTTC. Amino acids: CASSIRPSGTMGSYNEQFF.

The V gene is TRBV6-1, the J gene TRBJ2-5; no clear D gene. CDR1 MNHNS and CDR2 SASEGT come from the germline V gene. This CDR3 spans 14 amino acids. Trimming left V 1 base short and J 4 bases short, with 10 bases between. The CDR3 reads CASSEVAVGETQYF. The DNA of the CDR3 is TGTGCCAGCAGTGAAGTGGCGGTGGGAGAGACCCAGTACTTC.

V is TRBV9 and J is TRBJ2-3; 8 bases line up with TRBD2. J lost 5 bases, V lost 4 bases, and 6 bases had no gene match. This CDR3 is built from 14 residues. The V gene's germline CDR1 is SGDLS and CDR2 YYNGEE. The CDR3 region has the DNA TGTGCCAGCAGCCAAAGCGGGAGTGGAGATACGCAGTATTTT. The encoded protein is CASSQSGSGDTQYF.

The chain carries TRBV6-5 and TRBJ1-1; TRBD1 aligns across 8 bases. The V segment lost 6 bases and the J segment 10 bases; nucleotides outside the gene matches: 10. The CDR3 spans 13 residues. CDR1 is MNHEY, CDR2 SVGAGI, per germline. CDR3 region: CASRGTGVTGAFF. The CDR3 nucleotides are TGTGCCAGCAGGGGGACAGGCGTGACGGGAGCTTTCTTT.

The rearrangement uses TRBV24-1 and TRBJ2-7, with TRBD2 matching 8 bases. Germline CDR1 and CDR2: KGHDR and SFDVKD. CDR3 length equals 17 residues. Germline trimming cut 5 bases from V and 0 bases from J; bases unmatched to any gene: 11. This chain's CDR3 is CATSASPREGGSYEQYF. Written as DNA, the CDR3 is TGTGCCACCAGTGCCTCCCCCCGGGAGGGTGGCTCCTACGAGCAGTACTTC.

The rearrangement uses TRBV10-3 and TRBJ2-3; the D gene is possibly TRBD2 (6 bases). Germline V gene data show CDR1 as ENHRY and CDR2 as SYGVKD. Trimming took 6 bases from V and 0 from J, leaving 19 bases between them. The CDR3 is 17 residues long. CDR3: CAIRGSAGPTSTDTQYF. As DNA, the CDR3 is TGTGCCATCAGGGGGTCGGCGGGGCCTACTAGCACAGATACGCAGTATTTT.

This clone was recorded a few times. The chain is built from TRBV10-3 and TRBJ1-1, with TRBD1 matching over 10 bases. Germline assignment: CDR1 ENHRY and CDR2 SYGVKD. CDR3 length: 14 residues. Losses at the gene ends were 3 bases for V and 6 bases for J; bases not matched to a gene: 4. As DNA, the CDR3 is TGTGCCATCAGTGACCATGGGACAGGGGCTGAAGCTTTCTTT. Translation: CAISDHGTGAEAFF.

In nucleotides, the CDR3 is TGTGCCAGCAGTTACAGGGGTAGGAGAGAGACCCAGTACTTC. Encoded protein: CASSYRGRRETQYF. The V and J genes are TRBV6-5 and TRBJ2-5; a weak D match, TRBD1 (5 bases). The V gene's germline CDR1 is MNHEY and CDR2 SVGAGI. Trimming took 2 bases from V and 4 from J, leaving 11 bases between them. This CDR3 region has 14 residues.

CDR3 in amino acids: CASSVSPTGAQETQYF. Written as DNA, the CDR3 is TGTGCCAGCAGCGTATCTCCGACAGGGGCCCAAGAGACCCAGTACTTC. The gene calls are TRBV9 and TRBJ2-5, with TRBD1 matching 8 bases. Germline V CDR1 and CDR2: SGDLS, YYNGEE. V trimming: 1 base; J trimming: 1 base; junction bases outside the gene matches: 6. The CDR3 is 16 residues long.

This clone has only one observation. The chain couples TRBV5-4 to TRBJ2-2, with a possible D match to TRBD2 (5 bases). Germline-derived CDR1 and CDR2 are SGHNT and YYREEE (reference sequence). The CDR3 covers 16 residues. Trimming removed 4 bases at V and 2 bases at J, with 15 bases between. The CDR3 region is CASSKSGLENTGELFF. For the CDR3, the DNA is TGTGCCAGCAGCAAAAGTGGACTGGAAAACACCGGGGAGCTGTTTTTT.

The chain has TRBV4-1 and TRBJ1-5; D is undetermined. The CDR3 extends over 13 amino acids. CDR1 and CDR2 (germline): MGHRA, YSYEKL. Trimming stripped 2 bases from V and 8 bases from J, with 10 bases between. CDR3: CASSQQVTEPQHF. The CDR3, as DNA: TGCGCCAGCAGCCAACAGGTAACTGAGCCCCAGCATTTT.